This T cell receptor (beta chain) is from a study of blood T cell repertoires in COVID-19. Study in general: Specimens from acute and convalescent COVID-19 originated in the United States, Italy and Spain. From T cells, B-cell-depleted T cells, or PBMCs came the material, which was cDNA or gDNA.

Trimming at V came to 0 bases and at J to 5 bases, leaving 7 bases not matched to a gene. Looked up from germline, CDR1 is SGHNT and CDR2 is YYREEE (reference sequence). CDR3 length: 15 amino acids. Per the study methods: Amplification with reference gene primers provided the estimates of nucleated cell counts. Generated by immunoSEQ multiplex PCR, the TCRdb table keeps only in-frame clones and is missing some. The V and J calls and clone size were taken over from that table, and D and trimming were inferred from the DNA. The sample comprises about 180,000 clones, under 90% of which are singletons, and over 9.5% rests with the top ten.

Sequenced: peripheral blood. The V call is TRBV5-4, the J call TRBJ2-5, with 7 bases lining up with TRBD1. The sequence came from a woman over 75 with active or convalescent COVID-19. The CDR3 sequence: CASSLVRGISETQYF. CDR3 nucleotides: TGTGCCAGCAGCTTGGTCAGGGGGATTTCGGAGACCCAGTACTTC.